This T cell receptor beta chain was observed in a study of shared clonotypes between healthy human individuals. The germline V gene has CDR1 MDHEN and CDR2 SYDVKM. The CDR3 covers 16 residues. V gave up 4 bases and J gave up 0 bases; unmatched junction bases: 6. CD8 cells classed as naive were CD45RO-negative and positively selected for CCR7, excluding terminally differentiated effector memory CD45RA+ cells. Recent acute infections and vaccinations were absent in the healthy HIV-negative adult donors. Those who donated, Caucasian adults without exception, all lived in Nashville, Tennessee. Only in-frame clones appear in the TCRdb table, and some are missing; sequencing was by immunoSEQ multiplex PCR. The sample lists about 610,000 clones, 90% to 97% occurring once.

J is TRBJ2-4 and V is TRBV28; 7 positions match TRBD2. The clonotype originates from a woman aged 25 to 45 in good health. Input material: naive CD8+ T cells sorted from blood. CDR3 protein: CASSSRGVLAKNIQYF. The CDR3 nucleotides read TGTGCCAGCAGTTCACGGGGGGTGTTAGCCAAAAACATTCAGTACTTC.